This TCR beta chain comes out of a study of PD-1 blockade in mismatch repair-deficient tumors. Study-level findings and limits: After pembrolizumab, tumor-resident clones rose rapidly, then generally contracted before radiologic responses.

Method: immunoSEQ multiplex PCR; TCRdb's copy keeps in-frame clones and lacks some. The sample lists tens of thousands of clones; approximately 80% were seen once. With respect to this clone: Its antigen is still unknown.

Sequences were derived from peripheral blood, sampled 44 weeks after starting pembrolizumab. The sequence derives from an adult with mismatch repair-deficient cancer.

CDR3 nucleotide sequence: TGTGCCACCAGCCCGGGGGGAGGGTTCAATCAGCCCCAGCATTTT. It translates to CATSPGGGFNQPQHF. The rearrangement links TRBV15 to TRBJ1-5, with D maybe TRBD1 (5 bases). CDR1 is LNHNV, CDR2 YYDKDF, per germline (reference sequence). The CDR3 spans 15 residues. Deletions cut 5 bases from V and 3 bases from J, with 14 bases between.